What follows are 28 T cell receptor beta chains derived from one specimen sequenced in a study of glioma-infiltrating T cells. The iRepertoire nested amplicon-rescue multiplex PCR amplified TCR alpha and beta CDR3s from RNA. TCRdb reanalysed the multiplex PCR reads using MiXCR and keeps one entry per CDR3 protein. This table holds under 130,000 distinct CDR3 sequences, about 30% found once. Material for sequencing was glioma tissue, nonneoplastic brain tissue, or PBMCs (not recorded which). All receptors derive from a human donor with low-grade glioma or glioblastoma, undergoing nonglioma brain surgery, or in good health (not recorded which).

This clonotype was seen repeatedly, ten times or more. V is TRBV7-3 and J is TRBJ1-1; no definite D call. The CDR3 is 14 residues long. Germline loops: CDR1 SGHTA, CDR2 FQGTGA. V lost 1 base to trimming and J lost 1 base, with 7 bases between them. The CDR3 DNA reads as TGTGCCAGCAGCTTAAGTCCGGCGAACACTGAAGCTTTCTTT. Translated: CASSLSPANTEAFF.

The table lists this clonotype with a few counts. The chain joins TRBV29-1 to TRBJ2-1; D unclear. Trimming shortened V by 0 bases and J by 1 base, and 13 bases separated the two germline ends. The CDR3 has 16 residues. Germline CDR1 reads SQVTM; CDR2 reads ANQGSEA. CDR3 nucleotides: TGCAGCGTTGAAGATCGCCCCTACCCTTCCTACAATGAGCAGTTCTTC. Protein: CSVEDRPYPSYNEQFF.

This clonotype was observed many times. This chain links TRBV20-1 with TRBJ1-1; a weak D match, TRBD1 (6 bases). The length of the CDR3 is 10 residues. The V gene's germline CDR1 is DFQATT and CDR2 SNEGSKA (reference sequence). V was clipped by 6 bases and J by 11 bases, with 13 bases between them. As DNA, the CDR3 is TGCAGTGCGACGACAGGTACGGCTTTCTTT. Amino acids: CSATTGTAFF.

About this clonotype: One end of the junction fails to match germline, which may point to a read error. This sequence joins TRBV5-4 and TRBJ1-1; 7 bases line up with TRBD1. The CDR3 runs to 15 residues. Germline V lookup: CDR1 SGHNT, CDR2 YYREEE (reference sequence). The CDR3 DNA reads TGTGCCAGCAGCCTAAGACAGGGATTGAACACTGAAGCCTTCTTT. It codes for CASSLRQGLNTEAFF.

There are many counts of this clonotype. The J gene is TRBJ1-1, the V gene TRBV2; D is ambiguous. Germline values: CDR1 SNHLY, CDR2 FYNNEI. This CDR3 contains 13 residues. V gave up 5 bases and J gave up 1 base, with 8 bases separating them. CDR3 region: CASSYTGNTEAFF. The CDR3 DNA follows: TGTGCCAGCAGTTATACGGGGAACACTGAAGCTTTCTTT. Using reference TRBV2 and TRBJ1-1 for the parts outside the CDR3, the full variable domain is EPEVTQTPSHQVTQMGQEVILRCVPISNHLYFYWYRQILGQKVEFLVSFYNNEISEKSEIFDDQFSVERPDGSNFTLKIRSTKLEDSAMYFCASSYTGNTEAFFGQGTRLTVV.

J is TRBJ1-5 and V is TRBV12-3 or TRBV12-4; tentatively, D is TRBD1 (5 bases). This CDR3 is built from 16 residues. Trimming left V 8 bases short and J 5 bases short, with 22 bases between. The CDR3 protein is CASGHSQGSAHQPQHF. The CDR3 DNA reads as TGTGCCAGCGGACACTCTCAGGGATCGGCACATCAGCCCCAGCATTTT.

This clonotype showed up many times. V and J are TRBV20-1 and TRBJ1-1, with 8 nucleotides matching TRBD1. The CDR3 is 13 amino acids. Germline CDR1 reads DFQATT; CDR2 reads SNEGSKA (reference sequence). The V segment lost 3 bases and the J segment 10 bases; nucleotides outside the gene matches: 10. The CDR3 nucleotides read TGCAGTGCTAGGTCCAGGGGGCGATGGATAGCTTTCTTT. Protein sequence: CSARSRGRWIAFF.

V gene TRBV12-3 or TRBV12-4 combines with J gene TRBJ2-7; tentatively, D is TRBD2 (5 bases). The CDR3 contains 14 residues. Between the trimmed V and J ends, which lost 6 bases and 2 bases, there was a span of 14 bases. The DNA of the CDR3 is TGTGCCAGCAGAGCGGCCGGGATAGCCTACGAGCAGTACTTC. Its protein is CASRAAGIAYEQYF.

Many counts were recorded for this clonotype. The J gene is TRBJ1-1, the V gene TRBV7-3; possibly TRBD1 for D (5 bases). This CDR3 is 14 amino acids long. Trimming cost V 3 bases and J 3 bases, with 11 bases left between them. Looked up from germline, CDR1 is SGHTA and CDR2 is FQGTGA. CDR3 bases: TGTGCCAGCAGCTTGGCGGGGGAGGACACTGAAGCTTTCTTT. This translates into CASSLAGEDTEAFF.

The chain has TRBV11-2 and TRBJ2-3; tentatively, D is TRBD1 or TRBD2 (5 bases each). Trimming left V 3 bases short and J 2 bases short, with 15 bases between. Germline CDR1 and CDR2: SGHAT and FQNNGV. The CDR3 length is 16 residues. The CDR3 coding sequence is TGTGCCAGCAGCTTTCGCCCGGACGGGACCACAGATACGCAGTATTTT. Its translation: CASSFRPDGTTDTQYF.

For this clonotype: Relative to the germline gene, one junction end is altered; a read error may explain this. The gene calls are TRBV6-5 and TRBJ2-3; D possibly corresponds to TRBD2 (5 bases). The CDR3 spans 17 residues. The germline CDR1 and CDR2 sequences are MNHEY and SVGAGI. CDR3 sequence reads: CASSYRFEGVSTDTQYF. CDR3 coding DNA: TGTGCCAGCAGTTACCGGTTTGAGGGCGTCAGCACAGACACGCAGTATTTT.

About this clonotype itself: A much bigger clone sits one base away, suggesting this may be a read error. The DNA for the CDR3 is TGCAGTGCAACCTCTTCAGGGGTGATCGGGGGCTACGCCTTC. Amino acid sequence: CSATSSGVIGGYAF. The chain has TRBV20-1 and TRBJ1-2, with a weak D call TRBD1 (6 bases). The germline gives CDR1 DFQATT, CDR2 SNEGSKA (reference sequence). This CDR3 is 14 amino acids long.

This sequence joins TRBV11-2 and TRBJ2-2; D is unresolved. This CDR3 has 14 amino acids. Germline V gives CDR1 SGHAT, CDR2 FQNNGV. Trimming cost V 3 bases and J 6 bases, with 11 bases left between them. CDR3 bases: TGTGCCAGCAGCTTTTTTTCCCCCCCCGGGGAGCTGTTTTTT. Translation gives CASSFFSPPGELFF.

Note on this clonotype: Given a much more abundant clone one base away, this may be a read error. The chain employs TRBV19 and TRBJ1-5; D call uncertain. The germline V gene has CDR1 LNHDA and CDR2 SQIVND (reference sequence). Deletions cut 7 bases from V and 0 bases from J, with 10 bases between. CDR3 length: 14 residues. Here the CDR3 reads CASTSEGSNQPQHF. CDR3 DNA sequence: TGTGCCAGTACCTCAGAGGGTAGCAATCAGCCCCAGCATTTT. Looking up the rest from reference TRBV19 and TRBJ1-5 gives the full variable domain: DGGITQSPKYLFRKEGQNVTLSCEQNLNHDAMYWYRQDPGQGLRLIYYSQIVNDFQKGDIAEGYSVSREKKESFPLTVTSAQKNPTAFYLCASTSEGSNQPQHFGDGTRLSIL.

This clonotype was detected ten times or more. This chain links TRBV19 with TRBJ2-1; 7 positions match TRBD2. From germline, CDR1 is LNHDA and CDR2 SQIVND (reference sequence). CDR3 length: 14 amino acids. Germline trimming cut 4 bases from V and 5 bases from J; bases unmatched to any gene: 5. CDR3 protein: CASSTPGLHNEQFF. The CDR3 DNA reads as TGTGCCAGTAGTACCCCGGGACTACACAATGAGCAGTTCTTC.

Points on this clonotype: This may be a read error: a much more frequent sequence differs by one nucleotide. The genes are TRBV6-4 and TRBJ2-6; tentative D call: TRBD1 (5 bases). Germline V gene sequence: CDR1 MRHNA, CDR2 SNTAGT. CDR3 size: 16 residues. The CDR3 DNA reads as TGTGCCAGCAGTGAACAGGCCCTCTCTGGGGCCAACGTCCGGACTTTC. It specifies CASSEQALSGANVRTF.

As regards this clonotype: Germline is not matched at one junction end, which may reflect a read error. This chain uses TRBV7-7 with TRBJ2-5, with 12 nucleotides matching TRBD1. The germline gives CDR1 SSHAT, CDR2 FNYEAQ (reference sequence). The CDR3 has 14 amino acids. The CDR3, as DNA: TGTGCTAGCAGTCCGGGACAGGGGGCAGAGACCCAGTACTTC. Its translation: CASSPGQGAETQYF.

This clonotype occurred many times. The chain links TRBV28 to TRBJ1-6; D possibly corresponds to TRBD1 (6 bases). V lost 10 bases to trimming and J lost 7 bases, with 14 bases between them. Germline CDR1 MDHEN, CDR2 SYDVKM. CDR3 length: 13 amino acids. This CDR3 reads CAIAGGQNSPLHF. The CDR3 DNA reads TGTGCCATCGCCGGCGGACAGAATTCACCCCTCCACTTT. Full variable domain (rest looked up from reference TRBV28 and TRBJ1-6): DVKVTQSSRYLVKRTGEKVFLECVQDMDHENMFWYRQDPGLGLRLIYFSYDVKMKEKGDIPEGYSVSREKKERFSLILESASTNQTSMYLCAIAGGQNSPLHFGNGTRLTVT.

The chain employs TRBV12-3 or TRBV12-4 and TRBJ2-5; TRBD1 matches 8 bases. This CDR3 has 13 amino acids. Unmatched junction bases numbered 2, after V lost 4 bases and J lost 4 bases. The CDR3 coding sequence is TGTGCCAGCAGTTCCGGACAGGGAGAGACCCAGTACTTC. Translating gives CASSSGQGETQYF.

The CDR3 loop reads CSASSPRSSYNEQFF. Written as DNA, the CDR3 is TGCAGTGCTAGTTCTCCCAGGAGCTCCTACAATGAGCAGTTCTTC. The rearrangement uses TRBV20-1 and TRBJ2-1; no reliable D call. The CDR3 loop spans 15 amino acids. Deletions cut 3 bases from V and 0 bases from J, with 12 bases between. Germline V gene data show CDR1 as DFQATT and CDR2 as SNEGSKA (reference sequence).

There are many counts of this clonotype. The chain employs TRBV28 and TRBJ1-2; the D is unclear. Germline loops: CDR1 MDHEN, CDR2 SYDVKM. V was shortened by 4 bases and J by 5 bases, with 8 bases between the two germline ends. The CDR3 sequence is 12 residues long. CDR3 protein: CASSSTNYGYTF. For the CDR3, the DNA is TGTGCCAGCAGTTCGACAAATTATGGCTACACCTTC.

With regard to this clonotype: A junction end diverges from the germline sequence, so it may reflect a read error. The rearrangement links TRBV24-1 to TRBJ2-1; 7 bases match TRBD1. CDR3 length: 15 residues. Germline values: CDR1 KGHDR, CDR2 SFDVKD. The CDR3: CATSERDRDDNERFF. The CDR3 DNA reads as TGTGCCACCAGCGAGAGAGACAGGGACGACAATGAGCGGTTCTTC.

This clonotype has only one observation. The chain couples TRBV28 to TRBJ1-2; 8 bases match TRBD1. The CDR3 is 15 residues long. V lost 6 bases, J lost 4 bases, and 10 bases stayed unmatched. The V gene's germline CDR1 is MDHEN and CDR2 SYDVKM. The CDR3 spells CASSPGDRKGYGYTF. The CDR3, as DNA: TGTGCCAGCAGCCCCGGGGACAGGAAGGGCTATGGCTACACCTTC.

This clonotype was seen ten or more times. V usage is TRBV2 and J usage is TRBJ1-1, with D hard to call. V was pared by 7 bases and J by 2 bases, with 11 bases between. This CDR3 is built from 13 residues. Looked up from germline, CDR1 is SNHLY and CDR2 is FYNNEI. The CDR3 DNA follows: TGTGCCAGCATAGCCCAGCCTAACACTGAAGCTTTCTTT. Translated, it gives CASIAQPNTEAFF.

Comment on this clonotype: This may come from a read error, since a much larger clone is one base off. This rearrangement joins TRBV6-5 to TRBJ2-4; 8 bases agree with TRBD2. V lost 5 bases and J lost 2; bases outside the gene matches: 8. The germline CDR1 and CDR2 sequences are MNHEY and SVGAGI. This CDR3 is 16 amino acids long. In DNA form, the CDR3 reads TGTGCCAGCAGTAGAAATAGCGGGATTTCCAAAAACATTCAGTACTTC. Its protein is CASSRNSGISKNIQYF.

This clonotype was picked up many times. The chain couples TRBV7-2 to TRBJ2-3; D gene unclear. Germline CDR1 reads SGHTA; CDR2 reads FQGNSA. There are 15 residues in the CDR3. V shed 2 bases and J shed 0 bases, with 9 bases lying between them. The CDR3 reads CASSLSPGSTDTQYF. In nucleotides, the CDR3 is TGTGCCAGCAGCTTATCCCCTGGTAGCACAGATACGCAGTATTTT. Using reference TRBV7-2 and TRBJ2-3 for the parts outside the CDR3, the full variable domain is GAGVSQSPSNKVTEKGKDVELRCDPISGHTALYWYRQSLGQGLEFLIYFQGNSAPDKSGLPSDRFSAERTGGSVSTLTIQRTQQEDSAVYLCASSLSPGSTDTQYFGPGTRLTVL.

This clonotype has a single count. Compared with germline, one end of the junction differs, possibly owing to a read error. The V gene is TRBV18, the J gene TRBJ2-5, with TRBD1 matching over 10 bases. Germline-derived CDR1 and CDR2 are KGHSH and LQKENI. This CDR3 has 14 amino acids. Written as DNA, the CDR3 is TGTGACAGCTCCCCTGACGACAGGGGGCAGACCCAGTACTTC. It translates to CDSSPDDRGQTQYF. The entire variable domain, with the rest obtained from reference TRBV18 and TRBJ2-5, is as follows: NAGVMQNPRHLVRRRGQEARLRCSPMKGHSHVYWYRQLPEEGLKFMVYLQKENIIDESGMPKERFSAEFPKEGPSILRIQQVVRGDSAAYFCDSSPDDRGQTQYFGPGTRLLVL.

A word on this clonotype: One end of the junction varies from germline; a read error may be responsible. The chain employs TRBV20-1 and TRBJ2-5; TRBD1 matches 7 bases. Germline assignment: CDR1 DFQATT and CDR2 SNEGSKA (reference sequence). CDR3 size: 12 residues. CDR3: CSAQLGTETQYF. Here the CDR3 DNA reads TGCAGTGCCCAGTTGGGGACAGAGACCCAGTACTTT.